This TCR beta chain was captured by sequencing in a study of CD8+ T cells in alopecia areata (dated by TCRdb to about 2018). Describing the broader study: Treated patients were enrolled in an open-label pilot trial of oral tofacitinib at 5 to 10 mg twice daily for moderate-to-severe alopecia areata. Patients received tofacitinib for 6 to 18 months and were then followed off drug for 6 months to check for delayed response and recurrence. The study used high-throughput TCRbeta sequencing to examine T cell clonal expansion in alopecia areata, in both the C3H/HeJ mouse model and human patients. Human TCRbeta sequencing covered scalp tissue and sorted CD4+ and CD8+ peripheral blood T cells from patchy and totalis/universalis alopecia areata patients and healthy controls. Biopsies were taken from tofacitinib-treated patients at baseline and at 4 and 24 weeks of treatment, and a later scalp biopsy was taken in several of the tofacitinib-treated patients. Clonality in the scalp was compared among normal scalp (n=4), patchy alopecia areata scalp (n=8), and alopecia totalis/universalis scalp (n=8). RNA was extracted with the PAXgene miRNA kit for fixed scalp, the miRNeasy kit for PBMCs, and the RNeasy kit for mouse skin. TCRbeta CDR3 regions were amplified by immunoSEQ multiplex PCR using 35 Vbeta forward and 13 Jbeta reverse primers. On the study overall, not on this receptor specifically: Compared with mice, TCR sequences shared between patients were less clear, possibly partly because of HLA diversity across the patient population. Unlike mouse skin, which is dominated by gammadelta T cells, normal human skin has resident alphabeta T cells that are also sequenced, and this complicates analysis of the scalp TCR repertoire. Compared with normal scalp, lesional scalp, particularly in alopecia totalis/universalis, had higher clonality and more expanded CD8+ clones, which suggests antigenic drive.

From cysteine to phenylalanine, the CDR3 is 16 amino acids long. CDR3 DNA only is kept here, 48 bases in frame from base 1. The germline V gene supplies CDR1 SGHRS and CDR2 YFSETQ. The junction shows trimming of 3 bases on V and 13 bases on J, and the gene matches do not reach 12 bases of it. The sample's time point label is to be understood as: baseline before oral tofacitinib. Lesional scalp punch biopsies and peripheral blood were collected from alopecia areata patients. Human scalp biopsies were fixed immediately in PAXgene tissue containers. The receptor library was made with the immunoSEQ multiplex PCR assay. RNA was extracted from all samples and reverse transcribed into cDNA, which served as template for TCR sequencing. First-strand cDNA was synthesized with SuperScript III using a 2:1 mix of oligo-dT and random hexamers. A synthetic immune receptor repertoire was used to gauge amplification bias, and whatever bias remained was removed computationally. Per the authors' processing: Raw reads were preprocessed for error removal, and CDR3 was defined according to IMGT conventions as running from the conserved cysteine to phenylalanine. Clonality was computed as 1 minus the Shannon entropy, with the entropy normalized by log2 of the number of productive unique TCRs. Scalp TCRbeta sequences were cross-referenced with sorted blood CD4 and CD8 repertoires so that the CD4 or CD8 identity of scalp clones could be inferred. TCRdb provides this immuneACCESS table in a form limited to in-frame rearrangements. Some clones are lacking; in checked studies, under half of them reflect an unresolved V gene, and why the rest are absent is not known. V and J calls plus clone size are reproduced from that table; the DNA served to infer D and trimming. Counted in this sample were some 8,000 clones; less than 70% of them appeared once. The top ten hold less than 15% of the sample.

For this clone: Its antigen is currently not known. Base qualities are missing; no much larger clone stands one base away.

The rearranged chain carries TRBV5-1 and TRBJ2-3; a stretch of 15 junction bases matches TRBD2. The material was skin, obtained at week 0. This clonotype was sampled from a human donor with alopecia areata. The DNA sequence is TGCGCCAGCAGCTCACGGACTAGCGGGAGGGCCAAAGGGGAGTATTTT. It specifies CASSSRTSGRAKGEYF.